These 17 T cell receptor beta chains were all obtained from the same sample, sequenced in a study of blood T cell repertoires in COVID-19. The protocol was immunoSEQ multiplex PCR, while the TCRdb copy is restricted to in-frame clones and leaves out a portion. The table records 140,000 or so clones, roughly 87% of them present only once. The source material was peripheral blood. The receptor set was obtained from a woman aged 45-60 years with acute or convalescent COVID-19.

This clone has a handful of counts. The chain combines TRBV19 with TRBJ2-3; 8 bases map to TRBD2. Per the germline V gene, CDR1 is LNHDA and CDR2 is SQIVND (reference sequence). Trimming removed 1 base from V and 5 bases from J; junction bases left unmatched: 8. CDR3 length equals 16 residues. The DNA of the CDR3 is TGTGCCAGTAGTATAGGGGCAGCGGGAGCCCGAGATACGCAGTATTTT. Its protein is CASSIGAAGARDTQYF. The full variable domain, its missing parts supplied by reference TRBV19 and TRBJ2-3, is DGGITQSPKYLFRKEGQNVTLSCEQNLNHDAMYWYRQDPGQGLRLIYYSQIVNDFQKGDIAEGYSVSREKKESFPLTVTSAQKNPTAFYLCASSIGAAGARDTQYFGPGTRLTVL.

J is TRBJ2-1 and V is TRBV19; 7 positions agree with TRBD2. The germline gives CDR1 LNHDA, CDR2 SQIVND (reference sequence). Trimming at V came to 5 bases and at J to 6 bases, leaving 13 bases not matched to a gene. CDR3 size: 16 residues. The CDR3 reads CASSDPSSGSRNEQFF. CDR3 bases: TGTGCCAGTAGTGACCCATCTAGCGGTTCCCGCAATGAGCAGTTCTTC.

This clone came up once. The V gene is TRBV4-1, the J gene TRBJ2-6; TRBD2 might be the D (5 bases). V gave up 0 bases and J gave up 2 bases, with 14 bases separating them. The CDR3 spans 18 residues. CDR1 and CDR2 from the germline V gene are MGHRA and YSYEKL. The CDR3 here is CASSQDPWESAGANVLTF. The CDR3, as DNA: TGCGCCAGCAGCCAAGACCCCTGGGAGTCAGCTGGGGCCAACGTCCTGACTTTC.

The chain uses TRBV18 and TRBJ1-1, with a tentative D call TRBD1 (5 bases). Germline CDR1 is KGHSH and CDR2 is LQKENI. The CDR3 covers 11 residues. Deletions cut 5 bases from V and 11 bases from J, with 12 bases between. DNA of the CDR3: TGTGCCAGCTCAGCCCAGGGAGGGGCTTTCTTT. It codes for CASSAQGGAFF.

The chain links TRBV12-3 or TRBV12-4 to TRBJ1-1, with a weak D call TRBD1 (6 bases). The CDR3 loop spans 12 amino acids. Trimming removed 5 bases at V and 5 bases at J, with 9 bases between. The CDR3 DNA sequence: TGTGCCAGCAGTCAAGGGGGTACTGAAGCTTTCTTT. Amino acids: CASSQGGTEAFF.

The rearrangement uses TRBV5-8 and TRBJ1-1; D perhaps matches TRBD1 (6 bases). Germline V gene sequence: CDR1 SGHTS, CDR2 YDEGEE. The CDR3 is 14 amino acids. V gave up 4 bases and J gave up 3 bases, with 13 bases separating them. CDR3 in amino acids: CASSRRGTDTEAFF. CDR3 nucleotide sequence: TGTGCCAGCAGCCGCAGGGGCACGGACACTGAAGCTTTCTTT.

V gene TRBV2 combines with J gene TRBJ2-7, with D perhaps matching TRBD2 (5 bases). From germline, CDR1 is SNHLY and CDR2 FYNNEI. The CDR3 has 14 residues. Trimming took off 9 bases at V and 0 bases at J, with 15 bases between the two ends. The CDR3 is CASLKGLFSYEQYF. DNA of the CDR3: TGTGCCAGTCTTAAAGGACTGTTCTCCTACGAGCAGTACTTC.

The chain joins TRBV10-3 to TRBJ1-4; a possible D gene is TRBD1 (6 bases). The CDR3 consists of 16 residues. The V end was cut by 0 bases, the J end by 8 bases, with 16 bases between. CDR1 and CDR2 from the germline V gene are ENHRY and SYGVKD. The chain's CDR3 is CAISESRRGRDEKLFF. CDR3 sequence (DNA): TGTGCCATCAGTGAGTCGCGGAGGGGGAGGGACGAAAAACTGTTTTTT.

The gene calls are TRBV19 and TRBJ2-3, with D tentatively TRBD2 (6 bases). Trimming took off 4 bases at V and 2 bases at J, with 10 bases between the two ends. CDR1 is LNHDA and CDR2 is SQIVND in the germline V gene (reference sequence). The CDR3 has 14 amino acids. Here the CDR3 reads CASSSGTTTDTQYF. In nucleotides, the CDR3 is TGTGCCAGTAGTAGCGGGACCACCACAGATACGCAGTATTTT.

This chain uses TRBV4-1 with TRBJ1-1; 11 bases are a match to TRBD1. The CDR3 consists of 17 residues. Germline lookup yields CDR1 MGHRA and CDR2 YSYEKL. V shed 2 bases and J 5 bases; nucleotides not matched to a gene: 10. The CDR3 is CASSQLRGGQGVTEAFF. The DNA of the CDR3 is TGCGCCAGCAGCCAACTCCGAGGGGGACAGGGGGTTACTGAAGCTTTCTTT.

The chain links TRBV6-5 to TRBJ1-1; 7 nucleotides line up with TRBD1. After removal of 4 bases from V and 2 bases from J, the junction contained 7 bases not matched to a gene. CDR3 size: 15 residues. Per germline, CDR1 MNHEY and CDR2 SVGAGI. The CDR3 reads CASSSTGVINTEAFF. Here the CDR3 DNA reads TGTGCCAGCAGTTCTACAGGGGTCATAAACACTGAAGCTTTCTTT.

CDR3 in DNA: TGTGCCAGCAGCGTAGTTTTAGCGGGGCCCTACGAGCAGTACTTC. Translating gives CASSVVLAGPYEQYF. This rearrangement joins TRBV9 to TRBJ2-7, with TRBD2 matching 8 bases. The CDR3 spans 15 residues. In germline, CDR1 is SGDLS, CDR2 YYNGEE. Losses at the gene ends were 0 bases for V and 2 bases for J; bases not matched to a gene: 4.

The chain recombines TRBV7-3 with TRBJ2-3, with a possible D match to TRBD2 (6 bases). The length of the CDR3 is 13 residues. In germline, CDR1 is SGHTA, CDR2 FQGTGA. Trimming cost V 5 bases and J 1 base, with 7 bases left between them. The CDR3 DNA sequence: TGTGCCAGCAGCAGGAGGGGCACAGATACGCAGTATTTT. Protein: CASSRRGTDTQYF.

The chain links TRBV6-5 to TRBJ1-5; D is undetermined. Germline CDR1 reads MNHEY; CDR2 reads SVGAGI. The V end was cut by 2 bases, the J end by 7 bases, with 12 bases between. This CDR3 spans 14 amino acids. The CDR3 spells CASSYVPGAQPQHF. The CDR3 DNA follows: TGTGCCAGCAGTTACGTCCCCGGAGCGCAGCCCCAGCATTTT.

The genes are TRBV19 and TRBJ1-1, with 7 bases that match TRBD1. V was pared by 7 bases and J by 7 bases, with 15 bases of the junction left unmatched. The CDR3 contains 15 residues. CDR1 and CDR2 from the germline V gene are LNHDA and SQIVND (reference sequence). The CDR3 bases are TGTGCCAGTACCAGATTCGAGGGGGCGAGAGATGAAGCTTTCTTT. Its protein is CASTRFEGARDEAFF.

The chain combines TRBV9 with TRBJ1-2, with TRBD1 matching 7 bases. J was trimmed by 4 bases and V by 2 bases; bases with no gene match: 14. The germline gives CDR1 SGDLS, CDR2 YYNGEE. This CDR3 has 17 amino acids. The CDR3 DNA is TGTGCCAGCAGCGTTGCCCCCGAAGGGCAGGGGGGCTATGGCTACACCTTC. This sequence encodes CASSVAPEGQGGYGYTF.

Only a few counts were recorded for this clone. The chain combines TRBV7-9 with TRBJ2-7, with unresolved D. The CDR3 is made up of 12 amino acids. V was cut by 5 bases and J by 6 bases, with 11 bases left in between. From germline, CDR1 is SEHNR and CDR2 FQNEAQ (reference sequence). The CDR3, as DNA: TGTGCCAGCAGCGGCAAAAAACCCGAGCAGTACTTC. The encoded protein is CASSGKKPEQYF.